These T cell receptor beta chains were read from a single sample in a study of PD-1 blockade in classical Hodgkin lymphoma. The data were produced by immunoSEQ multiplex PCR, yet TCRdb's version contains in-frame clones alone and is incomplete. The sample lists approximately 14,000 clones; 80% to 90% were seen once. The sequencing used peripheral blood mononuclear cells (PBMCs), collected before the fourth cycle of nivolumab. The source of these receptors is a human donor with classical Hodgkin lymphoma. The CDR3 runs from the conserved cysteine through the conserved F or W. The order of the fields is J gene, V gene, CDR3 protein.

TRBJ1-2	TRBV12-5	CASGLASEGIASGYTF
TRBJ2-1	TRBV7-2	CASSLFALQGNEQFF
TRBJ1-1	TRBV7-8	CASSWEQGWHTEAFF
TRBJ2-1	TRBV27	CASSLSGPQNWNEQFF
TRBJ2-1	TRBV7-9	CASGRSLAGGLVQFF
TRBJ2-7	TRBV30	CAWTSSYEQYF
TRBJ2-5	TRBV14	CASSPRWGLGETQYF
TRBJ2-2	TRBV5-1	CASSLRGGGELFF
TRBJ1-6	TRBV2	CASSWTGSPLHF
TRBJ2-2	TRBV6-4	CASSETGQGPTGELFF
TRBJ2-1	TRBV19	CASTQGTGGENEQFF
TRBJ1-5	TRBV7-9	CASSLGVESNQPQHF
TRBJ2-3	TRBV27	CASNPLRTDTDTQYF
TRBJ1-6	TRBV6-6	CASGGRIWGSPLHF
TRBJ1-3	TRBV2	CASSYRGGTNGNTIYF
TRBJ2-5	TRBV15	CATTWGGSRETQYF
TRBJ1-5	TRBV7-1	CASSSGTGGQPQHF
TRBJ1-1	TRBV6-1	CASSEDGRNTEAFF
TRBJ1-3	TRBV5-1	CASSPREANSGNTIYF
TRBJ1-1	TRBV6-5	CASSYTRGTEAFF
TRBJ1-2	TRBV6-5	CASSYGLGINYGYTF
TRBJ2-3	TRBV4-3	CASSYRGLAGVDTQYF
TRBJ2-3	TRBV6-5	CASSRDRGPDTQYF
TRBJ1-2	TRBV9	CASSLRGGYTF
TRBJ2-7	TRBV27	CASSLWTGGEQYF
TRBJ2-5	TRBV5-1	CASRGLQETQYF
TRBJ1-4	TRBV4-1	CASSASGATNEKLFF
TRBJ1-1	TRBV6-5	CASNMGSNMNTEAFF
TRBJ2-7	TRBV28	CASSLLRAARQYF
TRBJ1-5	TRBV19	CASSIGQGFSNQPQHF
TRBJ1-1	TRBV27	CASSLFRLNTEAFF
TRBJ1-1	TRBV4-1	CASSQADRGTEAFF
TRBJ1-1	TRBV10-3	CAISDGELAEAFF
TRBJ1-3	TRBV4-2	CASSQDEFRRAGNTIYF
TRBJ2-7	TRBV27	CASSLSPGRTYEQYF
TRBJ1-1	TRBV6-5	CASSYDPARVTEAFF
TRBJ2-3	TRBV20-1	CSASRTDTQYF
TRBJ2-5	TRBV15	CATSRGVETQYF
TRBJ2-3	TRBV28	CASSFRDRSPDTQYF
TRBJ1-6	TRBV6-9	CASSSTGTYNSPLHF
TRBJ1-2	TRBV7-2	CASSFGFGYGYTF
TRBJ2-2	TRBV5-6	CASSLVWARGTGELFF
TRBJ1-4	TRBV10-3	CAISESNDRGGEKLFF
TRBJ2-1	TRBV5-8	CASRPTGLSYNEQFF
TRBJ1-2	TRBV28	CASSLIQGIYGYTF
TRBJ2-5	TRBV5-6	CASSSDRGVGTQYF
TRBJ1-6	TRBV25-1	CASSSHTGVLSPLHF
TRBJ2-5	TRBV9	CASSKQTTGETQYF
TRBJ1-1	TRBV6-5	CASSYEEGRNTEAFF
TRBJ2-7	TRBV7-8	CASSPRTGSIRQYF
TRBJ2-2	TRBV4-3	CASSPSGGLRQTGELFF
TRBJ1-2	TRBV29-1	CSVAGGGSGGYTF
TRBJ1-5	TRBV10-3	CAISESRQFSNQPQHF
TRBJ1-2	TRBV11-2	CASSLDVRVGGYTF
TRBJ2-5	TRBV6-5	CASTLRDRNQETQYF
TRBJ1-3	TRBV18	CASSGGLVASGNTIYF
TRBJ1-5	TRBV6-6	CASSQQGYSNQPQHF
TRBJ1-3	TRBV2	CASSDSGNTIYF
TRBJ2-5	TRBV7-8	CASSRGWGRETQYF
TRBJ2-7	TRBV10-1	CASSPAGMWDEQYF